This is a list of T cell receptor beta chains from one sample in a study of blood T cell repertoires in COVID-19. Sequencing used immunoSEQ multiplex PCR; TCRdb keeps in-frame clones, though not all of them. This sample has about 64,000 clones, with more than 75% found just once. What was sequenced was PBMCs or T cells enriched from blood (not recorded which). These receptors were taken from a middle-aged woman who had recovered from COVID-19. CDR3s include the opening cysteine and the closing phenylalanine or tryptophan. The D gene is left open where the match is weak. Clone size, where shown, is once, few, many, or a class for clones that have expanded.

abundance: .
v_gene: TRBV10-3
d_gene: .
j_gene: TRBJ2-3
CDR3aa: CAISVGDLGDTQYF
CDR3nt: TGTGCCATCAGTGTAGGTGACCTAGGAGATACGCAGTATTTT

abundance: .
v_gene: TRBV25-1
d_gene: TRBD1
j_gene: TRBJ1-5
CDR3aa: CASRGQGDQPQHF
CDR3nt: TGTGCCAGCAGGGGACAGGGGGATCAGCCCCAGCATTTT

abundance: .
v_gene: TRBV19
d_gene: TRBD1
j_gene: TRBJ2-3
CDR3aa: CASSGTGTGILDTQYF
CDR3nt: TGTGCCAGTAGCGGGACCGGGACAGGAATTCTTGATACGCAGTATTTT

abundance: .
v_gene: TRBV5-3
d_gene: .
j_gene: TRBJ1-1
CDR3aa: CARSLWTIRGDTEAFF
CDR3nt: TGTGCCAGAAGCTTGTGGACAATCCGGGGGGACACTGAAGCTTTCTTT

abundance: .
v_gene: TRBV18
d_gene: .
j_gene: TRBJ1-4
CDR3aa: CASSPRQGTEKLFF
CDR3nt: TGTGCCAGCTCACCACGTCAGGGTACTGAAAAACTGTTTTTT

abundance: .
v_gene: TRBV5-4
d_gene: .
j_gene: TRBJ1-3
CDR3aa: CASSSRAGNTIYF
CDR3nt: TGTGCCAGCAGCTCACGAGCTGGAAACACCATATATTTT

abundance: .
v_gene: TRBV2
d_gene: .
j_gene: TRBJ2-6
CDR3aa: CASSEDLRGSGANVLTF
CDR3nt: TGTGCCAGCAGTGAAGATTTACGGGGGTCTGGGGCCAACGTCCTGACTTTC

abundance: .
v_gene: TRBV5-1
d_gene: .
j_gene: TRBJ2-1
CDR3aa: CASSLGLYYNEQFF
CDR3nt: TGCGCCAGCAGCCTCGGACTATATTACAATGAGCAGTTCTTC

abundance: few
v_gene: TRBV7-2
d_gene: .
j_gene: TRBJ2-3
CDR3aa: CASSLGGVLRSTQYF
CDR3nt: TGTGCCAGCAGCTTAGGGGGGGTGCTTAGGTCAACGCAGTATTTT

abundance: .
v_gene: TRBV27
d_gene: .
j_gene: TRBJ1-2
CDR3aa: CASSLSGGYGYTF
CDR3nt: TGTGCCAGCAGTTTATCCGGGGGCTATGGCTACACCTTC

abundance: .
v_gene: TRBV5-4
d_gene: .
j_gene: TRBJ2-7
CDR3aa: CASSLDPGSRYEQYF
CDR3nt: TGTGCCAGCAGCTTGGACCCAGGGTCTAGGTACGAGCAGTACTTC

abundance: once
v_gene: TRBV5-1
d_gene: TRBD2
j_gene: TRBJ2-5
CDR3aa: CASSLQTSGGRETQYF
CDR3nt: TGCGCCAGCAGCCTCCAGACTAGCGGGGGTCGTGAGACCCAGTACTTC

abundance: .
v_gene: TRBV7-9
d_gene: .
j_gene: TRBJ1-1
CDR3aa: CASSWNRVETEAFF
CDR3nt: TGTGCCAGCAGCTGGAACAGGGTAGAAACTGAAGCTTTCTTT